One sample yielded the 24 T cell receptor beta chains listed below, sequenced in a study of T cell repertoires in cytomegalovirus infection. One entry per CDR3 protein, called by TCRdb with MiXCR from the reads. Of some 180,000 distinct CDR3 sequences listed, 17% are singletons. Material: CD8+ T cells from PBMCs. These receptors originate from a human donor in good health (CMV status not recorded). Some clones in this sample may be carry-over from other donors' samples.

The chain links TRBV2 to TRBJ2-3; TRBD2 matches 9 bases. V was clipped by 8 bases and J by 0 bases; unmatched bases: 3. The CDR3 loop spans 14 amino acids. Per the germline V gene, CDR1 is SNHLY and CDR2 is FYNNEI. The CDR3 DNA reads TGTGCCAGCCTTAGCGGGGGAAGCACAGATACGCAGTATTTT. Its translation: CASLSGGSTDTQYF.

This clonotype came up many times. The chain uses TRBV7-6 and TRBJ1-5, with TRBD1 matching 9 bases. The CDR3 totals 15 residues. The J segment lost 2 bases and the V segment lost 2 bases, leaving 1 base of the junction unmatched. Germline CDR1 reads SGHVS; CDR2 reads FNYEAQ. The CDR3 DNA reads TGTGCCAGCAGCTTAAGGACAGGGGGCAATCAGCCCCAGCATTTT. Its protein is CASSLRTGGNQPQHF.

The sample holds a few counts of this clonotype. The rearrangement links TRBV7-6 to TRBJ2-5, with 7 bases lining up with TRBD1. The germline CDR1 and CDR2 sequences are SGHVS and FNYEAQ. V lost 5 bases to trimming and J lost 1 base; unmatched junction nucleotides: 7. The CDR3 contains 15 residues. The CDR3 region is CASSTRDSFQETQYF. The CDR3 DNA reads TGTGCCAGCAGCACCCGGGACAGCTTCCAAGAGACCCAGTACTTC.

This clonotype was seen at least ten times. This rearrangement joins TRBV27 to TRBJ2-7; 10 bases are shared with TRBD1. J was trimmed by 3 bases and V by 6 bases; bases with no gene match: 11. Germline lookup yields CDR1 MNHEY and CDR2 SMNVEV (reference sequence). This CDR3 is built from 16 residues. The CDR3 protein is CASSPSGGDRGYEQYF. CDR3 nucleotide sequence: TGTGCCAGCAGCCCATCAGGAGGGGACAGGGGCTACGAGCAGTACTTC.

V and J are TRBV7-9 and TRBJ2-2; D remains unclear. Per the germline V gene, CDR1 is SEHNR and CDR2 is FQNEAQ (reference sequence). The CDR3 totals 14 residues. The V end was cut by 1 base, the J end by 2 bases, with 5 bases between. In nucleotides, the CDR3 is TGTGCCAGCAGCTTAGAGGTTAACACCGGGGAGCTGTTTTTT. Translated, it gives CASSLEVNTGELFF.

This chain links TRBV6-1 with TRBJ2-5; 13 positions match TRBD2. The CDR3 sequence is 15 residues long. Trimming took 10 bases from V and 10 from J; bases not matched to a gene: 15. The V gene's germline CDR1 is MNHNS and CDR2 SASEGT. The CDR3 loop reads CATDRTSGTSGDQYF. The CDR3 region has the DNA TGTGCCACGGACAGGACCTCCGGGACTAGCGGGGACCAGTACTTC.

CDR3 amino acids: CATSRGQGRRYEQYF. The CDR3 nucleotides are TGTGCCACCAGCAGAGGCCAGGGACGCCGCTACGAGCAGTACTTC. The rearrangement joins TRBV15 to TRBJ2-7; perhaps D is TRBD1 or TRBD2 (5 bases each). The germline CDR1 and CDR2 sequences are LNHNV and YYDKDF (reference sequence). V was pared by 1 base and J by 3 bases, with 13 bases between. The CDR3 consists of 15 residues.

The rearrangement uses TRBV19 and TRBJ1-1; maybe TRBD1 (5 bases). V was shortened by 6 bases and J by 1 base, with 15 bases between the two germline ends. Germline values: CDR1 LNHDA, CDR2 SQIVND (reference sequence). The CDR3 consists of 15 residues. The CDR3 nucleotides read TGTGCCAGTAGGAGTCCGGGACCCTCGAACACTGAAGCTTTCTTT. This translates into CASRSPGPSNTEAFF.

DNA for the CDR3: TGTGCCAGCAGTTTAGCAGGCGGCCCCACTGAAGCTTTCTTT. Amino acid sequence: CASSLAGGPTEAFF. The J gene is TRBJ1-1, the V gene TRBV12-3 or TRBV12-4; D is uncertain. CDR3 length: 14 amino acids. Deletions cut 0 bases from V and 4 bases from J, with 9 bases between.

This clonotype was detected only a few times. This chain joins TRBV20-1 and TRBJ1-2; D call uncertain. V was trimmed by 4 bases and J by 0 bases, leaving 12 bases between them. The CDR3 is 14 amino acids. Germline CDR1 reads DFQATT; CDR2 reads SNEGSKA (reference sequence). The CDR3 sequence is CSANQPGANYGYTF. The CDR3 region has the DNA TGCAGTGCTAACCAACCGGGAGCTAACTATGGCTACACCTTC.

V gene TRBV6-2 or TRBV6-3 combines with J gene TRBJ1-5; D might be TRBD1 (6 bases). V lost 4 bases to trimming and J lost 5 bases, with 12 bases between them. Per the germline V gene, CDR1 is MNHEY and CDR2 is SVGEGT. The length of the CDR3 is 14 residues. The CDR3 sequence: CASSLGARYQPQHF. The DNA of the CDR3 is TGTGCCAGCAGTTTGGGGGCGAGATATCAGCCCCAGCATTTT.

This clonotype was counted only a few times. The chain joins TRBV30 to TRBJ2-7, with 7 bases aligning to TRBD1. Trimming cost V 3 bases and J 3 bases; bases outside gene matches: 8. Germline CDR1 reads GTSNPN; CDR2 reads SVGIG (reference sequence). The CDR3 contains 14 residues. The CDR3 coding sequence is TGTGCCTGGAGCCTCAGGGGGATCCTCTACGAGCAGTACTTC. It is translated as CAWSLRGILYEQYF.

The V call is TRBV12-3 or TRBV12-4, the J call TRBJ2-7; D is uncertain. This CDR3 has 13 amino acids. With 3 bases removed from V and 4 bases from J, the gap between germline ends came to 10 bases. CDR3 residues: CASSFGGYYEQYF. The CDR3 DNA reads TGTGCCAGCAGTTTTGGCGGATATTACGAGCAGTACTTC.

This clonotype was detected a few times. The chain has TRBV7-9 and TRBJ2-5; D is possibly TRBD2 (5 bases). The length of the CDR3 is 15 residues. The germline V gene encodes CDR1 SEHNR and CDR2 FQNEAQ (reference sequence). The germline V and J ends were trimmed by 5 bases and 2 bases, with 15 bases remaining between them. The CDR3 coding sequence is TGTGCCAGCAGCCCTTCAGGAGGCCTGCAAGAGACCCAGTACTTC. Encoded protein: CASSPSGGLQETQYF.

CDR3 amino acids: CAGQGNNSPLHF. In DNA, the CDR3 is TGTGCCGGACAGGGTAATAATTCACCCCTCCACTTT. The chain is built from TRBV28 and TRBJ1-6; 8 bases agree with TRBD1. The germline gives CDR1 MDHEN, CDR2 SYDVKM. The CDR3 spans 12 residues. The V and J ends lost 11 bases and 5 bases, in that order; junction bases with no gene match: 2.

The rearrangement links TRBV29-1 to TRBJ1-2; D might be TRBD1 (5 bases). This CDR3 has 14 residues. Trimming pared 7 bases from V and 4 bases from J, leaving 19 bases between. Germline loops: CDR1 SQVTM, CDR2 ANQGSEA. The CDR3 DNA is TGCAGCGCTCCCGACGACAGAACCGCCTATGGCTACACCTTC. Protein: CSAPDDRTAYGYTF.

The J gene is TRBJ2-6, the V gene TRBV7-2; D uncertain. The ends were cut back, 4 bases at V and 0 bases at J, with 13 bases in the middle. The CDR3 totals 17 residues. From germline, CDR1 is SGHTA and CDR2 FQGNSA. The CDR3 sequence is CASSSHQWVSGANVLTF. CDR3 nucleotides: TGTGCCAGCAGCTCGCATCAGTGGGTCTCTGGGGCCAACGTCCTGACTTTC.

This clonotype was seen a few times. The CDR3 DNA reads TGCAGTGCTTTAGACAGGGGGCTGACCGGGGAGCTGTTTTTT. Its protein product is CSALDRGLTGELFF. The chain couples TRBV20-1 to TRBJ2-2, with TRBD1 matching over 10 bases. In germline, CDR1 is DFQATT, CDR2 SNEGSKA (reference sequence). This CDR3 spans 14 amino acids. J was trimmed by 5 bases and V by 5 bases; bases with no gene match: 5.

V gene TRBV6-2 or TRBV6-3 combines with J gene TRBJ2-5, with 8 bases that match TRBD2. With 4 bases clipped from V and 1 base from J, the junction kept 5 bases outside the gene matches. This CDR3 is 15 amino acids long. From germline, CDR1 is MNHEY and CDR2 SVGEGT. CDR3 region: CASSSSGLAQETQYF. In DNA form, the CDR3 reads TGTGCCAGCAGTTCCTCCGGACTAGCCCAAGAGACCCAGTACTTC.

This clonotype was seen more than once but under ten times. The chain carries TRBV12-3 or TRBV12-4 and TRBJ2-7, with TRBD2 identical over 9 bases. V shed 7 bases and J 13 bases; nucleotides not matched to a gene: 20. The CDR3 length is 15 residues. The CDR3 loop reads CASTDSPSGRGGQYF. The CDR3 DNA is TGTGCCAGCACCGACTCCCCCTCTGGGCGGGGGGGCCAATACTTC.

This clonotype was counted a few times. This chain joins TRBV6-6 and TRBJ1-1; a possible D gene is TRBD1 (5 bases). This CDR3 region has 13 residues. Trimming stripped 6 bases from V and 1 base from J, with 9 bases between. Germline-derived CDR1 and CDR2 are MNHNY and SVGAGI (reference sequence). This chain's CDR3 is CASSTGQNTEAFF. In DNA, the CDR3 is TGTGCCAGCAGCACCGGACAGAACACTGAAGCTTTCTTT.

Only a few counts were recorded for this clonotype. This chain uses TRBV12-3 or TRBV12-4 with TRBJ2-7; 10 bases are a match to TRBD2. Trimming at V came to 5 bases and at J to 0 bases, leaving 7 bases not matched to a gene. The CDR3 loop spans 16 amino acids. CDR3 sequence: CASSPFGTSDSYEQYF. The CDR3 DNA sequence: TGTGCCAGCAGTCCCTTTGGGACTAGCGACTCCTACGAGCAGTACTTC.

This clonotype was counted at least ten times. V gene TRBV7-2 combines with J gene TRBJ2-3, with a possible D match to TRBD1 (6 bases). V dropped 2 bases and J dropped 4 bases, with 10 bases sitting between them. Germline V CDR1 and CDR2: SGHTA, FQGNSA. The CDR3 is made up of 14 amino acids. Here the CDR3 DNA reads TGTGCCAGCAGCTTAACAGGGATCCCAGATACGCAGTATTTT. This encodes CASSLTGIPDTQYF. Using reference TRBV7-2 and TRBJ2-3 for the parts outside the CDR3, the full variable domain is GAGVSQSPSNKVTEKGKDVELRCDPISGHTALYWYRQSLGQGLEFLIYFQGNSAPDKSGLPSDRFSAERTGGSVSTLTIQRTQQEDSAVYLCASSLTGIPDTQYFGPGTRLTVL.

The genes are TRBV12-3 or TRBV12-4 and TRBJ2-1, with TRBD1 as a possible D gene (6 bases). The ends were cut back, 8 bases at V and 6 bases at J, with 11 bases in the middle. CDR3 length equals 12 residues. CDR3 bases: TGTGCCAGCGGGGGCGGACGCAATGAGCAGTTCTTC. Encoded protein: CASGGGRNEQFF.